The rows below give T cell receptor beta chains drawn from one sample of a study of cytomegalovirus exposure and HLA in healthy donors. Method: immunoSEQ multiplex PCR; TCRdb's copy keeps in-frame clones and lacks some. This sample has roughly 140,000 clones, with approximately 91% found just once. The sequenced sample was PBMCs. The receptors derive from a man aged 18-30 years in good health and CMV-seronegative. CDR3s include the opening cysteine and the closing phenylalanine or tryptophan. Fields, in order: V gene, clone size, D gene, J gene, CDR3 protein, CDR3 DNA. D genes are given only for firm matches. For some rows the clone size is stated as once, few or many, or as a class when expanded; others skip it.

v_gene: TRBV28
abundance: NA
d_gene: NA
j_gene: TRBJ1-1
CDR3aa: CASSSGLNTEAFF
CDR3nt: TGTGCCAGCAGTTCCGGGTTGAACACTGAAGCTTTCTTT

v_gene: TRBV4-1
abundance: NA
d_gene: NA
j_gene: TRBJ1-3
CDR3aa: CANSHPLRNSGNTIYF
CDR3nt: TGCGCCAACAGCCATCCACTCAGGAACTCTGGAAACACCATATATTTT

v_gene: TRBV2
abundance: NA
d_gene: NA
j_gene: TRBJ2-3
CDR3aa: CATSGSRVNTDTQYF
CDR3nt: TGTGCCACCTCCGGCAGCCGGGTTAACACAGATACGCAGTATTTT

v_gene: TRBV27
abundance: once
d_gene: NA
j_gene: TRBJ2-3
CDR3aa: CASSLKAGPSTDTQYF
CDR3nt: TGTGCCAGCAGTTTAAAGGCGGGACCCAGCACAGATACGCAGTATTTT

v_gene: TRBV15
abundance: NA
d_gene: TRBD1
j_gene: TRBJ1-4
CDR3aa: CATSRQGAATNEKLFF
CDR3nt: TGTGCCACCAGCAGACAGGGGGCGGCAACTAATGAAAAACTGTTTTTT

v_gene: TRBV12-5
abundance: NA
d_gene: NA
j_gene: TRBJ2-1
CDR3aa: CASGLASRSYNEQFF
CDR3nt: TGTGCTAGTGGTTTGGCTTCCAGATCCTACAATGAGCAGTTCTTC

v_gene: TRBV30
abundance: NA
d_gene: TRBD1
j_gene: TRBJ1-2
CDR3aa: CAWSVLGGAGYTF
CDR3nt: TGTGCCTGGAGTGTACTAGGGGGCGCGGGCTACACCTTC

v_gene: TRBV19
abundance: NA
d_gene: TRBD1
j_gene: TRBJ1-2
CDR3aa: CASTASIWDRDGYTF
CDR3nt: TGTGCCAGTACCGCCTCCATATGGGACAGGGATGGCTACACCTTC

v_gene: TRBV5-1
abundance: once
d_gene: TRBD1
j_gene: TRBJ2-1
CDR3aa: CASSYYLDPTGPHEQFF
CDR3nt: TGCGCCAGCAGCTACTACCTAGACCCGACAGGGCCCCATGAGCAGTTCTTC

v_gene: TRBV9
abundance: NA
d_gene: TRBD2
j_gene: TRBJ2-5
CDR3aa: CASTSGLAGGRETQYF
CDR3nt: TGTGCCAGCACCTCGGGACTAGCGGGAGGTCGCGAGACCCAGTACTTC

v_gene: TRBV6-6
abundance: NA
d_gene: NA
j_gene: TRBJ2-7
CDR3aa: CASSSVLLYEQYF
CDR3nt: TGTGCCAGCAGTTCCGTACTCCTCTACGAGCAGTACTTC

v_gene: TRBV11-2
abundance: NA
d_gene: NA
j_gene: TRBJ2-7
CDR3aa: CASSRDSSYEQYF
CDR3nt: TGTGCCAGCAGCCGGGACTCCTCCTACGAGCAGTACTTC

v_gene: TRBV5-1
abundance: once
d_gene: TRBD1
j_gene: TRBJ2-3
CDR3aa: CASSGQGTDTQYF
CDR3nt: TGCGCCAGCAGCGGACAGGGTACAGATACGCAGTATTTT

v_gene: TRBV5-1
abundance: NA
d_gene: NA
j_gene: TRBJ2-7
CDR3aa: CASSLATGNEQYF
CDR3nt: TGCGCCAGCAGCTTGGCCACAGGGAATGAGCAGTACTTC

v_gene: TRBV12-5
abundance: NA
d_gene: NA
j_gene: TRBJ1-2
CDR3aa: CASGNRVVRGYTF
CDR3nt: TGTGCTAGTGGCAACAGGGTAGTGCGAGGCTACACCTTC

v_gene: TRBV6-5
abundance: NA
d_gene: NA
j_gene: TRBJ1-2
CDR3aa: CASSYSAPGANTF
CDR3nt: TGTGCCAGCAGTTACTCGGCTCCAGGGGCGAACACCTTC

v_gene: TRBV6-5
abundance: NA
d_gene: NA
j_gene: TRBJ1-1
CDR3aa: CASSYRSVSMNTEAFF
CDR3nt: TGTGCCAGCAGTTACCGGTCAGTTAGCATGAACACTGAAGCTTTCTTT

v_gene: TRBV11-2
abundance: few
d_gene: NA
j_gene: TRBJ2-1
CDR3aa: CASSLDSEQFF
CDR3nt: TGTGCCAGCAGCTTAGATAGTGAGCAGTTCTTC

v_gene: TRBV13
abundance: NA
d_gene: TRBD2
j_gene: TRBJ2-7
CDR3aa: CASSFRGVASYEQYF
CDR3nt: TGTGCCAGCAGCTTTCGGGGGGTAGCCTCCTACGAGCAGTACTTC

v_gene: TRBV10-3
abundance: NA
d_gene: TRBD2
j_gene: TRBJ2-7
CDR3aa: CAISEEASGDWKQYF
CDR3nt: TGTGCCATCAGTGAGGAGGCTAGCGGGGACTGGAAGCAGTACTTC

v_gene: TRBV5-1
abundance: once
d_gene: TRBD1
j_gene: TRBJ1-1
CDR3aa: CASSFGTGGFAEAFF
CDR3nt: TGCGCCAGCAGCTTCGGGACAGGGGGCTTCGCTGAAGCTTTCTTT

v_gene: TRBV30
abundance: NA
d_gene: NA
j_gene: TRBJ1-1
CDR3aa: CAWIRGARTEAFF
CDR3nt: TGTGCCTGGATCCGGGGGGCACGGACTGAAGCTTTCTTT

v_gene: TRBV19
abundance: NA
d_gene: TRBD1
j_gene: TRBJ2-2
CDR3aa: CASWTGTGELFF
CDR3nt: TGTGCCAGTTGGACAGGGACCGGGGAGCTGTTTTTT

v_gene: TRBV27
abundance: NA
d_gene: TRBD2
j_gene: TRBJ2-1
CDR3aa: CASGDGGSISYNEQFF
CDR3nt: TGTGCCAGCGGGGATGGCGGGAGCATCTCCTACAATGAGCAGTTCTTC

v_gene: TRBV5-8
abundance: NA
d_gene: TRBD1
j_gene: TRBJ1-4
CDR3aa: CASSLAWTGGSLNEKLFF
CDR3nt: TGTGCCAGCAGCTTGGCCTGGACAGGGGGCTCCCTGAATGAAAAACTGTTTTTT

v_gene: TRBV7-9
abundance: once
d_gene: NA
j_gene: TRBJ2-7
CDR3aa: CASSLGENYEQYF
CDR3nt: TGTGCCAGCAGCTTAGGGGAGAACTACGAGCAGTACTTC

v_gene: TRBV10-1
abundance: NA
d_gene: TRBD1
j_gene: TRBJ2-1
CDR3aa: CASSWGQGYEQFF
CDR3nt: TGCGCCAGCAGTTGGGGACAGGGCTATGAGCAGTTCTTC

v_gene: TRBV6-5
abundance: few
d_gene: TRBD1
j_gene: TRBJ1-3
CDR3aa: CASSRDRPGNTIYF
CDR3nt: TGTGCCAGCAGCCGGGACAGACCTGGAAACACCATATATTTT

v_gene: TRBV11-2
abundance: NA
d_gene: TRBD2
j_gene: TRBJ2-3
CDR3aa: CASSVLAGGGDTQYF
CDR3nt: TGTGCCAGCAGCGTACTAGCGGGAGGTGGAGATACGCAGTATTTT

v_gene: TRBV14
abundance: NA
d_gene: TRBD2
j_gene: TRBJ2-1
CDR3aa: CASSQEGSGSVNEQFF
CDR3nt: TGTGCCAGCAGCCAAGAAGGTAGCGGGAGCGTCAATGAGCAGTTCTTC

v_gene: TRBV6-5
abundance: NA
d_gene: NA
j_gene: TRBJ1-1
CDR3aa: CASSYSLDRSNTEAFF
CDR3nt: TGTGCCAGCAGTTACTCTTTGGACAGATCGAACACTGAAGCTTTCTTT

v_gene: TRBV19
abundance: few
d_gene: TRBD2
j_gene: TRBJ2-5
CDR3aa: CASSTRGSGRASETQYF
CDR3nt: TGTGCCAGTAGTACCCGGGGTAGCGGGAGGGCCAGTGAGACCCAGTACTTC

v_gene: TRBV13
abundance: NA
d_gene: TRBD2
j_gene: TRBJ2-1
CDR3aa: CASSPRVRLAGGDEQFF
CDR3nt: TGTGCCAGCAGCCCGAGAGTAAGACTAGCGGGAGGGGATGAGCAGTTCTTC

v_gene: TRBV7-9
abundance: NA
d_gene: NA
j_gene: TRBJ2-1
CDR3aa: CASSPQAGEQFF
CDR3nt: TGTGCCAGCAGCCCGCAGGCAGGGGAGCAGTTCTTC